This T cell receptor (beta chain) was sequenced during a study of response to subunit inactivated influenza vaccine. Study-wide results and caveats: Authors suggested seasonal influenza vaccinations each recruit few new T cells.

TCRdb re-derived calls from the RT-PCR reads in MiXCR, one entry per CDR3 protein. Among about 650,000 distinct CDR3 sequences listed, approximately 14% were seen once. The germline V gene encodes CDR1 SGHRS and CDR2 YFSETQ. This CDR3 spans 15 amino acids. J was trimmed by 6 bases and V by 0 bases; bases with no gene match: 4. This clonotype was seen at least ten times. Its specificity is unknown. Sequenced here: PBMCs from blood, sampled 14 to 15 days before vaccination. This clonotype originated in a middle-aged man who received an inactivated influenza vaccine. The chain has TRBV5-1 and TRBJ2-1; the match to TRBD1 covers 9 bases. The CDR3 region has the DNA TGCGCCAGCAGCTTGGGAGGACAGGGGACCAATGAGCAGTTCTTC. It yields the protein CASSLGGQGTNEQFF.